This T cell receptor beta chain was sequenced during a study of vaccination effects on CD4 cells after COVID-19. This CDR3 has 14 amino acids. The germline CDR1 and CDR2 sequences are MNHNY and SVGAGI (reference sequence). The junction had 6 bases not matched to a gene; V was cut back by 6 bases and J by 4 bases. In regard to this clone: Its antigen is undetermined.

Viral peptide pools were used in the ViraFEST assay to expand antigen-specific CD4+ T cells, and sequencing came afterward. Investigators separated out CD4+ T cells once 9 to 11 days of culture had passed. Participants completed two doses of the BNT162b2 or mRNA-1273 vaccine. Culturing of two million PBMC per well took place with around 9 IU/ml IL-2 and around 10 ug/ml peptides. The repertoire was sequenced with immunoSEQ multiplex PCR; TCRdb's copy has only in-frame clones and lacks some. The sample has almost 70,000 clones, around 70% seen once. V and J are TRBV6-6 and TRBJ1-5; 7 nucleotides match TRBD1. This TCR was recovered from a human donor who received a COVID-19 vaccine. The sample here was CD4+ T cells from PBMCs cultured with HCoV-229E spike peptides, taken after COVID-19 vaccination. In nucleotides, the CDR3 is TGTGCCAGCAGGCTAAACAGGGGTAATCAGCCCCAGCATTTT. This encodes CASRLNRGNQPQHF.